A selection of T cell receptor beta chains follows, all from one sample in a study of OX40 agonist ivuxolimab in advanced cancers. Method: immunoSEQ multiplex PCR; TCRdb's copy keeps in-frame clones and lacks some. This table has tens of thousands of clones, 90% to 95% appearing once. The sequencing here drew on CD4+ or CD8+ T cells sorted from blood, taken in a trial of the OX40 agonist ivuxolimab. All receptors derive from an adult with an advanced solid tumor such as melanoma, head and neck, liver or kidney cancer. Each CDR3 is given with its conserved first and last residue. A D gene is named only where the DNA matches it firmly. For some rows the clone size is stated as once, few or many, or as a class when expanded; others skip it.

TRBD1 TRBJ2-5 TRBV7-2 . TGTGCCAGCAGCCCAGACAGGGGGCATGCGGAGACCCAGTACTTC CASSPDRGHAETQYF
. TRBJ2-3 TRBV11-2 . TGTGCCAGCAGCTTAGAGTGGATCTCCACAGATACGCAGTATTTT CASSLEWISTDTQYF
TRBD1 TRBJ2-7 TRBV6-1 once TGTGCCAGCAGTGAGGCGGGACAGGGGGGATCCTACGAGCAGTACTTC CASSEAGQGGSYEQYF
. TRBJ1-3 TRBV4-1 . TGCGCCAGCAGCCAAGGTAGGACGCGAATACCTGGAAACACCATATATTTT CASSQGRTRIPGNTIYF
TRBD2 TRBJ2-4 TRBV5-4 . TGTGCCAGCAGCTCGGCTAGCGGGAGCCTGAAAAACATTCAGTACTTC CASSSASGSLKNIQYF
. TRBJ1-2 TRBV19 . TGTGCCAGTAGTATATCAGGCAGTACTAACTATGGCTACACCTTC CASSISGSTNYGYTF
. TRBJ2-3 TRBV7-2 . TGTGCCAGCAGCTTAAACCCATCCACTGGGGGAGATACGCAGTATTTT CASSLNPSTGGDTQYF
. TRBJ2-5 TRBV9 . TGTGCCAGCAGCGTACAGGGAGATGAGACCCAGTACTTC CASSVQGDETQYF
. TRBJ1-1 TRBV9 . TGTGCCAGCAGCGTAGCTCATGAGGGCACTGAAGCTTTCTTT CASSVAHEGTEAFF
TRBD2 TRBJ2-2 TRBV28 medium-sized TGTGCCACCGGAGGAGGGACTAGCGGGACGCGAAGAACCGGGGAGCTGTTTTTT CATGGGTSGTRRTGELFF
TRBD1 TRBJ2-6 TRBV5-1 . TGCGCCAGCAGCACCGGGACAGGGAGGTTTGGGGCCAACGTCCTGACTTTC CASSTGTGRFGANVLTF
TRBD1 TRBJ2-5 TRBV7-2 . TGTGCCAGCAGCCGTAGACAGGGGCAAGAGACCCAGTACTTC CASSRRQGQETQYF
. TRBJ1-3 TRBV5-6 . TGTGCCAGCAGCTTGGCCAGCGGGGGAAACACCATATATTTT CASSLASGGNTIYF
TRBD1 TRBJ2-3 TRBV7-9 . TGTGCCAGCAGCCCCGGGACAGTGGATTTTACGCAGTATTTT CASSPGTVDFTQYF
. TRBJ2-1 TRBV9 . TGTGCCAGCAGCGTTCTTGGGGGAGGAGATGAGCAGTTCTTC CASSVLGGGDEQFF
. TRBJ2-1 TRBV7-2 . TGTGCCAGCAGCTTTCCCCCCCATTCCTACAATGAGCAGTTCTTC CASSFPPHSYNEQFF
. TRBJ2-2 TRBV5-8 . TGTGCCAGCAGGGGACAGGCTAGCGGGCTGTTTTTT CASRGQASGLFF
. TRBJ2-6 TRBV27 . TGTGCCAGCAGTTCAAACCCGGGACACCTCTCTGGGGCCAACGTCCTGACTTTC CASSSNPGHLSGANVLTF
TRBD1 TRBJ2-7 TRBV28 once TGTGCCAGCACCCCCACACCCGGGACAGGGACCTACGAGCAGTACTTC CASTPTPGTGTYEQYF
. TRBJ1-1 TRBV18 . TGTGCCAGCTCACCAAGAACAGGGATGGAGGGGAACACTGAAGCTTTCTTT CASSPRTGMEGNTEAFF
. TRBJ1-1 TRBV6-5 . TGTGCCAGCAGTTTAAAGGGGAACACTGAAGCTTTCTTT CASSLKGNTEAFF
. TRBJ2-5 TRBV6-6 . TGTGCCAGCAGTCAACTAGAGGCCGAGACCCAGTACTTC CASSQLEAETQYF
TRBD1 TRBJ2-7 TRBV5-1 . TGCGCCAGCAGCCGGACAGGGACGGGCGAGCAGTACTTC CASSRTGTGEQYF
. TRBJ2-1 TRBV7-9 . TGTGCCAGCAGCTTGAGGGGGGGCTACAATGAGCAGTTCTTC CASSLRGGYNEQFF
TRBD2 TRBJ2-7 TRBV28 . TGTGCCAGCAGTTTGGTTGGGGGGGTTTATAACGAGCAGTACTTC CASSLVGGVYNEQYF
TRBD2 TRBJ2-4 TRBV11-2 . TGTGCCAGCAGCCCGAGCGCGGGGGTAACCAAAAACATTCAGTACTTC CASSPSAGVTKNIQYF
. TRBJ2-7 TRBV25-1 . TGTGCCAGCAGTCGAGAGCTAGGTGAGCAGTACTTC CASSRELGEQYF
TRBD2 TRBJ2-5 TRBV19 . TGTGCCAGTAGTATCTTGGTGGGAGGGGAGACCCAGTACTTC CASSILVGGETQYF
. TRBJ2-2 TRBV7-2 . TGTGCCAGCAGCCCTCCTAGGACCGGGGAGCTGTTTTTT CASSPPRTGELFF
. TRBJ2-3 TRBV28 . TGTGCCAGCAGCCTGGGTGGGGTTAACACAGATACGCAGTATTTT CASSLGGVNTDTQYF
. TRBJ1-3 TRBV18 once TGTGCCAGCTCACCAAATAGCTCTGGAAACACCATATATTTT CASSPNSSGNTIYF
. TRBJ2-5 TRBV30 . TGTGCCTGGAGTGTCGGTCTACCACCTGAGACCCAGTACTTC CAWSVGLPPETQYF
. TRBJ2-5 TRBV7-2 . TGTGCCAGCAGGTTGTGGGGGGCTGGTCAAGAGACCCAGTACTTC CASRLWGAGQETQYF
TRBD2 TRBJ2-3 TRBV27 . TGTGCCAGCAGTTCCCGGCGGGGGGCAGATACGCAGTATTTT CASSSRRGADTQYF
TRBD2 TRBJ2-3 TRBV30 . TGTGCCTGGAGGGGGGACTACACAGATACGCAGTATTTT CAWRGDYTDTQYF
. TRBJ2-2 TRBV7-3 . TGTGCCAGCAGCTTATCCTATCGGGGACGGGACACCGGGGAGCTGTTTTTT CASSLSYRGRDTGELFF
. TRBJ2-2 TRBV27 . TGTGCCAGCAGAACCATCACCGGGGAGCTGTTTTTT CASRTITGELFF
TRBD2 TRBJ2-7 TRBV2 . TGTGCCAGCAGTGAAAATGGGCTAGCGGGAAAAGAGCAGTACTTC CASSENGLAGKEQYF
. TRBJ2-7 TRBV2 many TGTGCCAGCAGTGGTTTGTACGAGCAGTACTTC CASSGLYEQYF
. TRBJ1-1 TRBV6-4 . TGTGCCAGCAGGGACGGACGATCGAACACTGAAGCTTTCTTT CASRDGRSNTEAFF
. TRBJ1-5 TRBV6-5 . TGTGCCAGCAGTTGGGGGAGCAATCAGCCCCAGCATTTT CASSWGSNQPQHF
. TRBJ2-3 TRBV15 . TGTGCCACCAGCAGAGGTCAGCGGGTTTCCGATACGCAGTATTTT CATSRGQRVSDTQYF
. TRBJ1-3 TRBV9 few TGTGCCAGCAGCGATTTGGGAGACTCTGGAAACACCATATATTTT CASSDLGDSGNTIYF
. TRBJ1-1 TRBV7-2 . TGTGCCAGCAGCTTTTATGGCACAGAAGCTTTCTTT CASSFYGTEAFF
TRBD1 TRBJ2-2 TRBV10-1 . TGCGCCAGCAGTTGGGACAGGGTGAACACCGGGGAGCTGTTTTTT CASSWDRVNTGELFF
. TRBJ1-5 TRBV19 . TGTGCCAGTAGTATAGGAGTAACTAGCAATCAGCCCCAGCATTTT CASSIGVTSNQPQHF
. TRBJ2-7 TRBV11-3 . TGTGCCAGCAGCTCACAGAGCTACGAGCAGTACTTC CASSSQSYEQYF
. TRBJ1-2 TRBV7-2 . TGTGCCAGCAGCCCCCAGGGCGCGACGGGGGGCTACACCTTC CASSPQGATGGYTF
. TRBJ1-2 TRBV7-2 . TGTGCCAGCAGCTCGACGGTCGGGTTAGCTAACTATGGCTACACCTTC CASSSTVGLANYGYTF
. TRBJ2-1 TRBV11-1 . TGTGCCAGCAGCTTATCTAGGGAGGCCTACAATGAGCAGTTCTTC CASSLSREAYNEQFF
. TRBJ2-7 TRBV7-3 . TGTGCCAGCAGCTTAAATCCTGGCTACGAGCAGTACTTC CASSLNPGYEQYF
. TRBJ2-1 TRBV28 . TGTGCCAGCAGGCAGGGGGGCTCCTACAATGAGCAGTTCTTC CASRQGGSYNEQFF
. TRBJ1-3 TRBV4-3 . TGCGCCAGCAGCCAAGACAGCAACACTGGAAACACCATATATTTT CASSQDSNTGNTIYF
. TRBJ2-1 TRBV5-4 . TGTGCCAGCAGCTCAGGGGGGTCCCTCGGCGTCAATGAGCAGTTCTTC CASSSGGSLGVNEQFF
. TRBJ1-4 TRBV5-1 . TGCGCCAGCAGCTTAGACAGTGGAGGGGAAAAACTGTTTTTT CASSLDSGGEKLFF
. TRBJ1-3 TRBV4-2 . TGTGCCAGCAGCCGGGAAGTTACTGGAAACACCATATATTTT CASSREVTGNTIYF
TRBD1 TRBJ1-2 TRBV7-8 . TGTGCCAGCAGCTCCCGCTCCCCGACAGGGGGTGCCCATGGCTACACCTTC CASSSRSPTGGAHGYTF
TRBD2 TRBJ2-1 TRBV5-1 . TGCGCCAGCAGCTTGGGTGCTAGCGGGAGCTATGAGCAGTTCTTC CASSLGASGSYEQFF